Following are 30 T cell receptor beta chains from one sample sequenced in a study of cytomegalovirus exposure and HLA in healthy donors. The PCR was carried out with 60 Vbeta primers and 13 Jbeta primers. Sequencing was performed with immunoSEQ multiplex PCR; in TCRdb, only in-frame clones are kept and a portion is missing. The sample shows about 120,000 clones, approximately 80% of them seen only once. Sequencing input: PBMCs. The receptors were gathered from a male donor in good health and CMV-seropositive.

The chain couples TRBV30 to TRBJ2-1; D remains ambiguous. V lost 3 bases and J lost 2, with 20 bases in between. The CDR3 runs to 17 residues. CDR1 and CDR2 (germline): GTSNPN, SVGIG (reference sequence). CDR3 region: CAWSSLRQIRTYNEQFF. CDR3 DNA: TGTGCCTGGAGCTCGCTGAGGCAGATAAGAACCTACAATGAGCAGTTCTTC.

CDR3 loop: CASSEYWGSGNHEQYF. The CDR3 nucleotides read TGTGCCAGCAGTGAATATTGGGGTAGCGGGAACCACGAGCAGTACTTC. This sequence joins TRBV25-1 and TRBJ2-7, with 8 bases identical to TRBD2. The germline CDR1 and CDR2 sequences are MGHDK and SYGVNS. Trimming removed 0 bases from V and 5 bases from J; junction bases left unmatched: 9. This CDR3 spans 16 amino acids.

The chain carries TRBV28 and TRBJ1-1; 9 bases line up with TRBD1. With V trimmed by 5 bases and J by 10 bases, 11 bases remained unmatched. This CDR3 is built from 14 residues. Germline V CDR1 and CDR2: MDHEN, SYDVKM. The CDR3 protein is CASSGGQGLLGAFF. DNA of the CDR3: TGTGCCAGCAGTGGGGGACAGGGACTTCTCGGAGCTTTCTTT.

V gene TRBV2 combines with J gene TRBJ2-1, with TRBD2 identical over 9 bases. The CDR3 covers 15 residues. The germline V gene encodes CDR1 SNHLY and CDR2 FYNNEI. Trimming took 6 bases from V and 3 from J; bases not matched to a gene: 6. CDR3 DNA: TGTGCCAGCAGGTTGACTAGCGGAGTCTACAATGAGCAGTTCTTC. Translating it yields CASRLTSGVYNEQFF.

The V gene is TRBV2, the J gene TRBJ2-1; the D is unclear. This CDR3 spans 13 amino acids. Trimming left V 3 bases short and J 0 bases short, with 3 bases between. CDR1 is SNHLY, CDR2 FYNNEI, per germline. DNA for the CDR3: TGTGCCAGCAGTGATAGCTCCTACAATGAGCAGTTCTTC. Protein product: CASSDSSYNEQFF.

This clone was counted a single time. CDR3 residues: CSTLMLYGYTF. The CDR3 nucleotides are TGCAGTACCCTAATGCTCTATGGCTACACCTTC. The chain employs TRBV20-1 and TRBJ1-2; no definite D call. V shed 8 bases and J shed 4 bases, with 11 bases lying between them. CDR1 and CDR2 from the germline V gene are DFQATT and SNEGSKA (reference sequence). The CDR3 has 11 amino acids.

V usage is TRBV7-9 and J usage is TRBJ1-2; weak D call: TRBD1 (6 bases). The V end lost 3 bases, the J end lost 8 bases, and 16 bases lay between the germline ends. There are 14 residues in the CDR3. Per germline, CDR1 SEHNR and CDR2 FQNEAQ (reference sequence). Here the CDR3 reads CASSFPGGAKGYTF. CDR3 nucleotides: TGTGCCAGCAGCTTCCCCGGGGGGGCAAAAGGCTACACCTTC.

This clone was observed a handful of times. In DNA form, the CDR3 reads TGTGCCATTAAAAAATCAGGGGGCTATACGGGAGGCTACACCTTC. Protein: CAIKKSGGYTGGYTF. The chain uses TRBV10-3 and TRBJ1-2, with TRBD1 identical over 8 bases. The CDR3 covers 15 residues. CDR1 is ENHRY and CDR2 is SYGVKD in the germline V gene. Germline trimming cut 9 bases from V and 8 bases from J; bases unmatched to any gene: 17.

V gene TRBV7-2 combines with J gene TRBJ1-2; D is uncertain. The CDR3 is 15 amino acids. Trimming took 5 bases from V and 11 from J, leaving 24 bases between them. Germline V CDR1 and CDR2: SGHTA, FQGNSA. As DNA, the CDR3 is TGTGCCAGCAGCCTCAAATCCGGGAGCTCGGAAGGATACACCTTC. This gives the protein CASSLKSGSSEGYTF.

The chain recombines TRBV5-1 with TRBJ2-2; no clear D. Trimming shortened V by 5 bases and J by 5 bases, and 4 bases separated the two germline ends. Germline V CDR1 and CDR2: SGHRS, YFSETQ. The CDR3 runs 11 residues. CDR3 sequence reads: CASRYTGELFF. Here the CDR3 DNA reads TGCGCCAGCAGGTATACCGGGGAGCTGTTTTTT.

The genes are TRBV28 and TRBJ1-3, with D uncertain. The CDR3 covers 14 residues. The germline V gene encodes CDR1 MDHEN and CDR2 SYDVKM. V lost 7 bases and J 4 bases, leaving 14 bases between the germline ends. In nucleotides, the CDR3 is TGTGCCAGCACAGGTGTGCCTATCGGAAACACCATATATTTT. It encodes CASTGVPIGNTIYF.

Remarks on this clone: One end of the junction is discordant with germline, which a read error may explain. This chain connects TRBV27 to TRBJ2-7, with D possibly being TRBD1 (5 bases). Germline V gene data show CDR1 as MNHEY and CDR2 as SMNVEV (reference sequence). This CDR3 is built from 16 residues. The CDR3 sequence is CASSLSGRVWTYEQYF. CDR3 in DNA: TGTGCCAGCAGTCTATCAGGCAGGGTATGGACCTACGAGCAGTACTTC.

This clone was observed a single time. The CDR3 bases are TGTGCCAGCAGCTTGAGGACAGGGGGTAATCAGCCCCAGCATTTT. Its translation is CASSLRTGGNQPQHF. V and J are TRBV5-8 and TRBJ1-5; 10 bases agree with TRBD1. The CDR3 runs to 15 residues. Germline trimming cut 1 base from V and 4 bases from J; bases unmatched to any gene: 2. From germline, CDR1 is SGHTS and CDR2 YDEGEE. Full variable domain (rest looked up from reference TRBV5-8 and TRBJ1-5): EAGVTQSPTHLIKTRGQQATLRCSPISGHTSVYWYQQALGLGLQFLLWYDEGEERNRGNFPPRFSGRQFPNYSSELNVNALELEDSALYLCASSLRTGGNQPQHFGDGTRLSIL.

There are a few counts of this clone. The chain carries TRBV18 and TRBJ2-7; 7 bases map to TRBD1. V was clipped by 8 bases and J by 7 bases; unmatched bases: 17. Germline-derived CDR1 and CDR2 are KGHSH and LQKENI. This CDR3 contains 15 residues. CDR3 residues: CASAVQGPTIGEQYF. The CDR3 nucleotides read TGTGCCAGCGCGGTACAGGGGCCGACCATAGGAGAGCAGTACTTC. Full variable domain (remainder filled in from reference TRBV18 and TRBJ2-7): NAGVMQNPRHLVRRRGQEARLRCSPMKGHSHVYWYRQLPEEGLKFMVYLQKENIIDESGMPKERFSAEFPKEGPSILRIQQVVRGDSAAYFCASAVQGPTIGEQYFGPGTRLTVT.

The V gene is TRBV9, the J gene TRBJ2-3; no definite D call. Trimming removed 4 bases from V and 0 bases from J, with 15 bases in between. The CDR3 has 16 amino acids. Germline CDR1 reads SGDLS; CDR2 reads YYNGEE. The CDR3 loop reads CASSFSSGTSTDTQYF. CDR3 nucleotides: TGTGCCAGCAGCTTCTCTAGTGGTACTAGCACAGATACGCAGTATTTT. The variable domain in full, with the rest retrieved from reference TRBV9 and TRBJ2-3, is DSGVTQTPKHLITATGQRVTLRCSPRSGDLSVYWYQQSLDQGLQFLIQYYNGEERAKGNILERFSAQQFPDLHSELNLSSLELGDSALYFCASSFSSGTSTDTQYFGPGTRLTVL.

The chain is built from TRBV5-4 and TRBJ2-5; the D gene is possibly TRBD2 (6 bases). Trimming took off 5 bases at V and 1 base at J, with 12 bases between the two ends. CDR1 SGHNT and CDR2 YYREEE come from the germline V gene (reference sequence). The CDR3 has 14 residues. CDR3 sequence (DNA): TGTGCCAGCAGTAAGGGACTGATCCAAGAGACCCAGTACTTC. This translates into CASSKGLIQETQYF.

This chain links TRBV6-6 with TRBJ2-5; a possible D gene is TRBD1 (6 bases). V lost 5 bases to trimming and J lost 1 base, with 8 bases between them. The CDR3 is made up of 13 amino acids. In germline, CDR1 is MNHNY, CDR2 SVGAGI (reference sequence). This CDR3 reads CASSRQVQETQYF. The CDR3, as DNA: TGTGCCAGCAGTCGACAGGTCCAAGAGACCCAGTACTTC.

The rearrangement joins TRBV6-5 to TRBJ2-1; 7 bases are shared with TRBD1. The length of the CDR3 is 16 residues. Losses at the gene ends were 0 bases for V and 4 bases for J; bases not matched to a gene: 6. Germline CDR1 reads MNHEY; CDR2 reads SVGAGI. In DNA form, the CDR3 reads TGTGCCAGCAGTTACTCTGCGACAGGGTTATACAATGAGCAGTTCTTC. It encodes CASSYSATGLYNEQFF.

To note about this clone: The junction does not match germline at one end; this may be a read error. The chain is built from TRBV27 and TRBJ2-1, with TRBD1 identical over 7 bases. Germline values: CDR1 MNHEY, CDR2 SMNVEV (reference sequence). The CDR3 runs to 15 residues. CDR3 DNA sequence: TGTACCAGCAGTGTTCCTAGCAGGGGGTACAATGAGCAGTTCTTC. This gives the protein CTSSVPSRGYNEQFF.

The chain has TRBV5-1 and TRBJ2-3; TRBD2 matches at 11 bases. Germline CDR1 reads SGHRS; CDR2 reads YFSETQ. The CDR3 extends over 17 amino acids. Trimming took 4 bases from V and 2 from J; bases not matched to a gene: 9. The CDR3 coding sequence is TGCGCCAGCAGCAATTCACTAGCGGGGGCCTTCACAGATACGCAGTATTTT. It translates to CASSNSLAGAFTDTQYF.

The gene calls are TRBV5-5 and TRBJ2-7; TRBD1 agrees at 11 bases. Germline CDR1 and CDR2: SGHKS and YYEKEE (reference sequence). This CDR3 is built from 15 residues. Trimming removed 0 bases from V and 3 bases from J; junction bases left unmatched: 2. CDR3 sequence (DNA): TGTGCCAGCAGCTTGGGGGGGACAGGGGGCTACGAGCAGTACTTC. Translated: CASSLGGTGGYEQYF. Full variable domain (outside the CDR3, taken from reference TRBV5-5 and TRBJ2-7): DAGVTQSPTHLIKTRGQQVTLRCSPISGHKSVSWYQQVLGQGPQFIFQYYEKEERGRGNFPDRFSARQFPNYSSELNVNALLLGDSALYLCASSLGGTGGYEQYFGPGTRLTVT.

The chain links TRBV7-2 to TRBJ2-7; 8 bases are a match to TRBD2. V was pared by 4 bases and J by 2 bases, with 7 bases of the junction left unmatched. Germline-derived CDR1 and CDR2 are SGHTA and FQGNSA. The CDR3 sequence is 15 residues long. The DNA for the CDR3 is TGTGCCAGCAGCTCTATCGGGGGGGGACCCTACGAGCAGTACTTC. Translating it yields CASSSIGGGPYEQYF.

The chain recombines TRBV5-8 with TRBJ1-6; D gene unclear. The CDR3 spans 14 residues. Germline V gives CDR1 SGHTS, CDR2 YDEGEE. V shed 4 bases and J shed 6 bases, with 11 bases lying between them. Here the CDR3 DNA reads TGTGCCAGCAGCCTGGGTGGGAGTAATTCACCCCTCCACTTT. Protein: CASSLGGSNSPLHF. Looking up the rest from reference TRBV5-8 and TRBJ1-6 gives the full variable domain: EAGVTQSPTHLIKTRGQQATLRCSPISGHTSVYWYQQALGLGLQFLLWYDEGEERNRGNFPPRFSGRQFPNYSSELNVNALELEDSALYLCASSLGGSNSPLHFGNGTRLTVT.

The rearrangement uses TRBV27 and TRBJ2-7, with a tentative D call TRBD1 (5 bases). The germline CDR1 and CDR2 sequences are MNHEY and SMNVEV (reference sequence). The germline V and J ends were trimmed by 6 bases and 0 bases, with 12 bases remaining between them. The CDR3 is made up of 14 amino acids. In nucleotides, the CDR3 is TGTGCCAGCAGCCCGATGACAGACTCCTACGAGCAGTACTTC. Residues: CASSPMTDSYEQYF.

The V gene is TRBV4-1, the J gene TRBJ1-1; D perhaps matches TRBD1 (6 bases). V was clipped by 6 bases and J by 1 base, with 9 bases between them. This CDR3 region has 13 residues. CDR1 and CDR2 (germline): MGHRA, YSYEKL. Here the CDR3 DNA reads TGCGCCAGCAGTCAGGACAGGAACACTGAAGCTTTCTTT. Its protein is CASSQDRNTEAFF.

This clone was observed a handful of times. The rearrangement links TRBV4-1 to TRBJ2-1; 8 positions agree with TRBD1. The V gene end was trimmed by 3 bases and the J gene end by 5 bases; junction bases not matched to a gene: 12. Per the germline V gene, CDR1 is MGHRA and CDR2 is YSYEKL. This CDR3 comprises 17 residues. The CDR3 DNA follows: TGCGCCAGCAGCCATGACGCCGGGACAGGTAATGACAATGAGCAGTTCTTC. Amino acids: CASSHDAGTGNDNEQFF.

The CDR3 DNA sequence: TGTGCCAGCAGTGAAGCCCTCCCCTCTGGGGCCAACGTCCTGACTTTC. This translates into CASSEALPSGANVLTF. The rearrangement joins TRBV6-1 to TRBJ2-6; the D is unclear. Trimming took 0 bases from V and 0 from J, leaving 6 bases between them. The length of the CDR3 is 16 residues. CDR1 and CDR2 (germline): MNHNS, SASEGT.

V is TRBV5-1 and J is TRBJ2-4, with 7 bases matching TRBD2. The J segment lost 0 bases and the V segment lost 3 bases, leaving 9 bases of the junction unmatched. CDR1 and CDR2 from the germline V gene are SGHRS and YFSETQ. The CDR3 totals 17 residues. The CDR3, as DNA: TGCGCCAGCAGCTCGGGACTACAACCAGTAGCCAAAAACATTCAGTACTTC. This sequence encodes CASSSGLQPVAKNIQYF.

The rearrangement links TRBV18 to TRBJ1-4; 7 nucleotides align to TRBD1. Germline V gene data show CDR1 as KGHSH and CDR2 as LQKENI. This CDR3 contains 15 residues. With 6 bases clipped from V and 4 bases from J, the junction kept 8 bases outside the gene matches. CDR3 residues: CASSQRQGSNEKLFF. In DNA, the CDR3 is TGTGCCAGCTCCCAGAGACAGGGAAGTAATGAAAAACTGTTTTTT.

A few counts support this clone. The genes are TRBV7-2 and TRBJ2-7; TRBD1 agrees at 7 bases. Trimming at V came to 4 bases and at J to 3 bases, leaving 3 bases not matched to a gene. The germline CDR1 and CDR2 sequences are SGHTA and FQGNSA. The CDR3 loop spans 13 amino acids. The CDR3 sequence is CASSSGQNYEQYF. The CDR3, as DNA: TGTGCCAGCAGCTCGGGACAGAACTACGAGCAGTACTTC.